The entry below describes one T cell receptor beta chain. Per the study methods: Estimation of nucleated cell counts relied on the amplification of reference gene primers. The protocol was immunoSEQ multiplex PCR, while the TCRdb copy is restricted to in-frame clones and leaves out a portion. V, J and clone size reflect that table, while D and trimming were determined from the DNA. The sample shows about 190,000 clones, less than 85% of them seen only once. The sample is drawn from a study of blood T cell repertoires in COVID-19. Overall study context: COVID-19 samples collected from the United States, Italy and Spain covered acute and convalescent phases. PBMCs, B-cell-depleted T cells, or T cells were the source of the cDNA or gDNA that made up the material.

This CDR3 has 17 amino acids. CDR1 is KGHDR and CDR2 is SFDVKD in the germline V gene. The ends lost 4 bases at V and 7 bases at J; junction bases unmatched: 15. The source is a woman in her fifties or sixties with acute or convalescent COVID-19. Material for sequencing was peripheral blood. This chain uses TRBV24-1 with TRBJ2-1, with 7 nucleotides matching TRBD2. CDR3 loop: CATSEPRGREDTNEQFF. The CDR3 DNA reads TGTGCCACCAGTGAACCTCGGGGCCGGGAGGATACTAATGAGCAGTTCTTC.